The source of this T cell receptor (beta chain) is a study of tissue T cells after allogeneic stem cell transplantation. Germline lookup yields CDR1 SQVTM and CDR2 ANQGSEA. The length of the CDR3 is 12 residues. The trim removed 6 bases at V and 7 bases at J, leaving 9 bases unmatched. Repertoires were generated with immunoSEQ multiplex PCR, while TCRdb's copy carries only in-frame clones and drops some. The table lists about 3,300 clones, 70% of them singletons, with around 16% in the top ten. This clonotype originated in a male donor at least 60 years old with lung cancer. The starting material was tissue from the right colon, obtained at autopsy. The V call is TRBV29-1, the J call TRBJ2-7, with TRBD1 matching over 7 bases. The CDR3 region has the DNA TGCAGCGTCAGCGTACAGGGGATTGAGCAGTACTTC. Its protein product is CSVSVQGIEQYF.